The clone carrying this TCR beta chain showed up just a few times. The data originate from a study of blood T cell repertoires in COVID-19. Background on the study: The origin of the acute and convalescent COVID-19 samples was the United States, Italy and Spain. PBMCs, B-cell-depleted T cells, or T cells were the source of the cDNA or gDNA that made up the material.

Authors' analysis steps: Using reference gene primer amplification, nucleated cell counts were estimated. Profiling relied on immunoSEQ multiplex PCR, and the TCRdb table lists in-frame clones only, not all of them. The V and J calls and clone size are taken from that table; D and trimming were inferred from the DNA. This table has under 150,000 clones, about 79% appearing once. This CDR3 contains 16 residues. V was pared by 6 bases and J by 3 bases, with 12 bases of the junction left unmatched. The germline V gene encodes CDR1 LNHDA and CDR2 SQIVND (reference sequence). The sequenced material came from peripheral blood. The chain couples TRBV19 to TRBJ2-3, with 7 positions matching TRBD1. This TCR was sampled from a woman aged 80 or over with active or convalescent COVID-19. The CDR3 protein is CASRNPRQGLTDTQYF. The CDR3 DNA reads TGTGCCAGTAGGAACCCCCGACAGGGATTGACAGATACGCAGTATTTT.